Listed below are T cell receptor beta chains from one sample, sequenced in a study of blood T cells in healthy people across ages. TCRdb ran MiXCR on the 5' RACE reads and lists one entry per CDR3 protein. The sample comprises over a million distinct CDR3 sequences, 55% to 75% of which are singletons, and 6.5% to 8% rests with the top ten. The sequenced material came from blood. These receptors all stem from a young man in good health. The CDR3 runs from the conserved cysteine through the conserved F or W. The D gene is left open where the match is weak. Size tells how often a clone was seen (once, few, many) or the class of an expanded clone, and some rows leave it out.

>TRBJ2-7|TRBV13|TRBD1|NA
CASSPRGQMGNYEQYF
TGTGCCAGCAGCCCCCGGGGACAGATGGGAAATTACGAGCAGTACTTC
>TRBJ2-7|TRBV24-1|TRBD2|NA
CATSENSGGSYNEQYF
TGTGCCACCAGTGAAAACAGCGGGGGCTCCTACAATGAGCAGTACTTC
>TRBJ2-1|TRBV11-1|TRBD2|NA
CASSLGPSGMYNEQFF
TGTGCCAGCAGCTTAGGGCCTAGCGGCATGTACAATGAGCAGTTCTTC
>TRBJ2-7|TRBV5-1|NA|NA
CASSLLPSTESSYEQYF
TGCGCCAGCAGCTTATTACCGTCGACTGAAAGCTCCTACGAGCAGTACTTC
>TRBJ2-1|TRBV20-1|NA|NA
CSARAPDSLSNNEQFF
TGCAGTGCTAGAGCCCCCGACAGCCTAAGCAACAATGAGCAGTTCTTC
>TRBJ2-2|TRBV25-1|TRBD1|few
CASSARTGVTGELFF
TGTGCCAGCAGTGCCAGGACAGGGGTTACCGGGGAGCTGTTTTTT
>TRBJ2-1|TRBV4-3|NA|NA
CASSQNQLGYDNEQFF
TGCGCCAGCAGCCAGAATCAGCTAGGGTACGACAATGAGCAGTTCTTC
>TRBJ2-7|TRBV15|NA|few
CATSRGRSSYEQYF
TGTGCCACCAGCAGAGGAAGGAGCTCCTACGAGCAGTACTTC
>TRBJ2-1|TRBV6-1|NA|NA
CASSEEGLSYNEQFF
TGTGCCAGCAGTGAAGAAGGACTCTCTTACAATGAGCAGTTCTTC
>TRBJ1-5|TRBV5-6|NA|NA
CASSLGAAQPQHF
TGTGCCAGCAGCTTGGGGGCAGCTCAGCCCCAGCATTTT
>TRBJ1-2|TRBV27|TRBD1|NA
CASSALQGDYGYTF
TGTGCCAGCAGTGCCCTACAGGGGGACTATGGCTACACCTTC
>TRBJ1-2|TRBV12-3/TRBV12-4|TRBD1|NA
CASTQRGQGYGYTF
TGTGCCAGCACCCAAAGGGGACAGGGCTATGGCTACACCTTC
>TRBJ1-4|TRBV6-5|NA|NA
CASTRGGREKLFF
TGTGCCAGCACCCGGGGAGGACGGGAAAAACTGTTTTTT
>TRBJ2-7|TRBV7-2|NA|NA
CASSPGTRRSEQYF
TGTGCCAGCAGCCCGGGGACTCGTCGCAGCGAGCAGTACTTC
>TRBJ1-1|TRBV20-1|NA|NA
CSARSGDMNIEAFF
TGCAGTGCTAGATCTGGAGACATGAACATTGAAGCTTTCTTT
>TRBJ1-2|TRBV20-1|NA|NA
CSATPSLGEGYGYTF
TGCAGTGCAACTCCCTCCTTGGGGGAGGGCTATGGCTACACCTTC
>TRBJ1-5|TRBV28|NA|NA
CASSFGQKTNQPQHF
TGTGCCAGCAGTTTTGGACAGAAAACAAATCAGCCCCAGCATTTT
>TRBJ2-5|TRBV27|NA|NA
CASSFRPQETQYF
TGTGCCAGCAGTTTTAGGCCACAAGAGACCCAGTACTTC
>TRBJ2-2|TRBV7-9|NA|NA
CAKGLPNTGELFF
TGTGCCAAGGGACTCCCGAACACCGGGGAGCTGTTTTTT
>TRBJ2-4|TRBV20-1|NA|NA
CSARDHGEAKNIQYF
TGCAGTGCTAGAGATCACGGGGAAGCCAAAAACATTCAGTACTTC
>TRBJ2-1|TRBV7-9|NA|few
CASRQGHEQFF
TGTGCCAGCAGACAGGGTCATGAGCAGTTCTTC
>TRBJ2-1|TRBV6-6|TRBD2|NA
CASSPPLAGSYNEQFF
TGTGCCAGCAGCCCCCCCCTAGCGGGGTCCTACAATGAGCAGTTCTTC
>TRBJ2-3|TRBV15|TRBD1|few
CATSRKTGVKTDTQYF
TGTGCCACCAGCAGGAAGACAGGGGTTAAGACAGATACGCAGTATTTT
>TRBJ2-1|TRBV20-1|NA|NA
CSAQKVDEQFF
TGCAGTGCTCAAAAGGTGGATGAGCAGTTCTTC
>TRBJ2-1|TRBV5-4|TRBD2|NA
CASIPLAGRNNEQFF
TGTGCCAGCATCCCGTTAGCGGGAAGGAACAATGAGCAGTTCTTC
>TRBJ2-5|TRBV5-6|TRBD2|once
CASSWGLAGYNEQYF
TGTGCCAGCAGCTGGGGACTAGCGGGGTACAATGAGCAGTACTTC
>TRBJ2-4|TRBV28|NA|few
CASSSPDSSVVAKNIQYF
TGTGCCAGCAGTTCCCCGGACAGCTCTGTAGTGGCCAAAAACATTCAGTACTTC
>TRBJ1-1|TRBV18|NA|NA
CASSPPGVNTEAFF
TGTGCCAGCTCACCACCGGGGGTTAACACTGAAGCTTTCTTT
>TRBJ1-5|TRBV6-1|TRBD1|NA
CASSVPGQGYQPQHF
TGTGCCAGCAGTGTGCCCGGACAGGGGTATCAGCCCCAGCATTTT
>TRBJ2-7|TRBV29-1|TRBD1|NA
CSVEMAGQGVDYEQYF
TGCAGCGTTGAGATGGCCGGACAGGGTGTCGACTACGAGCAGTACTTC
>TRBJ2-7|TRBV6-5|TRBD1|NA
CASNSGTDSYEQYF
TGTGCCAGCAACTCCGGGACAGACTCCTACGAGCAGTACTTC
>TRBJ2-3|TRBV5-1|TRBD1|NA
CASSRETGAGDTQYF
TGCGCCAGCAGCAGAGAGACAGGGGCCGGAGATACGCAGTATTTT
>TRBJ2-6|TRBV5-1|NA|NA
CASVLDSPSGANVLTF
TGCGCCAGCGTACTGGACAGCCCCTCTGGGGCCAACGTCCTGACTTTC
>TRBJ1-4|TRBV4-2|NA|NA
CASSQTPGSYNEKLFF
TGTGCCAGCAGCCAAACACCCGGGTCCTATAATGAAAAACTGTTTTTT
>TRBJ2-7|TRBV5-1|NA|NA
CASRWEAGGSYEQYF
TGCGCCAGCAGGTGGGAGGCAGGGGGTTCCTACGAGCAGTACTTC
>TRBJ1-3|TRBV15|NA|few
CATSRDGVSGNTIYF
TGTGCCACCAGCAGAGATGGGGTCTCTGGAAACACCATATATTTT
>TRBJ2-7|TRBV5-1|NA|NA
CASSLDWVAHEQYF
TGCGCCAGCAGCTTGGATTGGGTTGCCCACGAGCAGTACTTC
>TRBJ1-2|TRBV4-1|NA|NA
CASSPGQTPNYGYTF
TGCGCCAGCAGCCCAGGACAGACTCCTAACTATGGCTACACCTTC
>TRBJ2-1|TRBV2|NA|few
CASSHLAEPNEQFF
TGTGCCAGCAGTCACTTAGCGGAACCCAATGAGCAGTTCTTC
>TRBJ1-1|TRBV30|NA|NA
CAWSEGVTNTEAFF
TGTGCCTGGAGTGAGGGGGTTACGAACACTGAAGCTTTCTTT
>TRBJ2-1|TRBV7-9|TRBD2|NA
CASSFSLGLAGRDTQFF
TGTGCCAGCAGCTTTTCCCTTGGACTAGCGGGAAGAGATACGCAGTTCTTC